This TCR beta chain came from a study of T cells after yellow fever vaccination. Study overall: In the case of low-cell-number fractions, SMART-Seq v4 Ultra Low Input was used for preparation. The study's findings and limits: Subsequent to the booster, the majority of primary-vaccination clones reappeared (less than 97% CD4, 88% CD8). Researchers noted that a small share of clonotypes showed up in both CD4 and CD8 compartments. Abundant clonotypes from the bulk population could get into FACS-sorted repertoires as contaminants.

TCRdb fed the 5' RACE reads into MiXCR, producing one record per CDR3 protein. The table has under 150,000 distinct CDR3 sequences, 7% to 9% seen once. The germline CDR1 and CDR2 sequences are MNHEY and SMNVEV (reference sequence). The CDR3 extends over 15 amino acids. Deletions cut 7 bases from V and 0 bases from J, with 16 bases between. This clonotype was seen at least ten times. Antigen unknown. The TCR comes from a man aged 25 to 45 who received the YFV17D yellow fever vaccine. The specimen comprised CD4+ T cells sorted from PBMCs, sampled 5 days after the yellow fever booster vaccination. V gene TRBV27 combines with J gene TRBJ2-7; D is tentatively TRBD1 or TRBD2 (5 bases each). The CDR3 protein is CASTRVGTHSYEQYF. CDR3 DNA sequence: TGTGCCAGCACCCGTGTCGGGACCCACTCCTACGAGCAGTACTTC.